Each of the 23 T cell receptor beta chains below was sequenced from the same sample in a study of cytomegalovirus exposure and HLA in healthy donors. PCR used 60 Vbeta primers and 13 Jbeta primers. The data were produced by immunoSEQ multiplex PCR, yet TCRdb's version contains in-frame clones alone and is incomplete. The sample has about 190,000 clones, approximately 80% seen once. Sequencing input: PBMCs. Source of these receptors: a woman aged 25 to 39 in good health and CMV-seropositive.

The V and J genes are TRBV19 and TRBJ1-1; TRBD1 is a possible D gene (6 bases). V was cut by 4 bases and J by 8 bases, with 11 bases left in between. Germline V CDR1 and CDR2: LNHDA, SQIVND (reference sequence). The CDR3 is 12 residues long. CDR3 residues: CASSTYREEAFF. CDR3 DNA: TGTGCCAGTAGTACGTACAGGGAAGAAGCTTTCTTT.

This clone was seen a single time. V gene TRBV5-6 combines with J gene TRBJ1-1; the D is unclear. CDR3 size: 14 residues. V lost 4 bases and J 4 bases, leaving 14 bases between the germline ends. Germline assignment: CDR1 SGHDT and CDR2 YYEEEE. CDR3 loop: CASSHWAGSTEAFF. The CDR3 bases are TGTGCCAGCAGCCACTGGGCGGGGAGCACTGAAGCTTTCTTT.

The gene calls are TRBV10-3 and TRBJ1-2; possible D gene TRBD1, 6 bases. The CDR3 covers 15 residues. In germline, CDR1 is ENHRY, CDR2 SYGVKD. V lost 4 bases, J lost 4 bases, and 16 bases lay in between. The CDR3: CAISAALDSLYGYTF. As DNA, the CDR3 is TGTGCCATCAGTGCCGCTTTGGACAGTCTCTATGGCTACACCTTC.

The chain has TRBV5-1 and TRBJ2-5; the match to TRBD1 covers 8 bases. This CDR3 has 16 amino acids. After removal of 4 bases from V and 3 bases from J, the junction contained 11 bases not matched to a gene. CDR1 is SGHRS and CDR2 is YFSETQ in the germline V gene. The CDR3 reads CASSPGDRNSEETQYF. The CDR3 coding sequence is TGCGCCAGCAGCCCGGGGGACAGGAATTCCGAAGAGACCCAGTACTTC.

CDR3 bases: TGTGCCAGCAGCTCCGCCGGGGGGATCTATGGCTACACCTTC. It specifies CASSSAGGIYGYTF. The chain is built from TRBV5-5 and TRBJ1-2; the D gene is possibly TRBD1 (5 bases). CDR3 size: 14 residues. Germline lookup yields CDR1 SGHKS and CDR2 YYEKEE (reference sequence). V was clipped by 3 bases and J by 4 bases, with 13 bases between them.

This clone was observed a single time. The V and J genes are TRBV11-3 and TRBJ2-2; 10 positions match TRBD2. This CDR3 contains 16 residues. The V and J ends lost 2 bases and 5 bases, in that order; junction bases with no gene match: 5. Germline V gives CDR1 SGHNT, CDR2 YENEEA. Here the CDR3 DNA reads TGTGCCAGCAGCTTACTCCTAGCGGGAGTTACCGGGGAGCTGTTTTTT. Its translation is CASSLLLAGVTGELFF. The variable domain in full, completed from reference TRBV11-3 and TRBJ2-2, reads EAGVVQSPRYKIIEKKQPVAFWCNPISGHNTLYWYLQNLGQGPELLIRYENEEAVDDSQLPKDRFSAERLKGVDSTLKIQPAELGDSAVYLCASSLLLAGVTGELFFGEGSRLTVL.

The chain carries TRBV5-4 and TRBJ2-7; 10 bases agree with TRBD1. Unmatched junction bases numbered 7, after V lost 3 bases and J lost 4 bases. The CDR3 has 15 amino acids. Germline-derived CDR1 and CDR2 are SGHNT and YYREEE (reference sequence). The DNA of the CDR3 is TGTGCCAGCAGCTCGGACAGGGGGAAAGCTTACGAGCAGTACTTC. It codes for CASSSDRGKAYEQYF.

This rearrangement joins TRBV28 to TRBJ1-2, with 10 bases matching TRBD1. After removal of 11 bases from V and 7 bases from J, the junction contained 10 bases not matched to a gene. The CDR3 has 13 residues. Germline V CDR1 and CDR2: MDHEN, SYDVKM. This chain's CDR3 is CASRDRGFFGYTF. The CDR3 DNA is TGTGCCTCTCGGGACAGGGGTTTTTTTGGCTACACCTTC.

The chain has TRBV10-2 and TRBJ1-5; TRBD1 might be the D (5 bases). Germline V gene data show CDR1 as WSHSY and CDR2 as SAAADI. The CDR3 contains 13 residues. Between the trimmed V and J ends, which lost 8 bases and 2 bases, there was a span of 10 bases. DNA of the CDR3: TGCGCCAGCGTAGGGGTAGGCAATCAGCCCCAGCATTTT. This encodes CASVGVGNQPQHF.

The V and J genes are TRBV7-2 and TRBJ2-5; D perhaps matches TRBD1 (6 bases). The CDR3 is 15 amino acids. Trimming pared 5 bases from V and 3 bases from J, leaving 16 bases between. Germline lookup yields CDR1 SGHTA and CDR2 FQGNSA. For the CDR3, the DNA is TGTGCCAGCAGCGCACAGCTGGACAGAGAAGAGACCCAGTACTTC. This gives the protein CASSAQLDREETQYF.

CDR3 loop: CASRDRGPFYEQYF. DNA of the CDR3: TGTGCCAGCAGGGACAGGGGACCGTTCTACGAGCAGTACTTC. The J gene is TRBJ2-7, the V gene TRBV28, with 9 nucleotides matching TRBD1. The J segment lost 3 bases and the V segment lost 6 bases, leaving 6 bases of the junction unmatched. Germline values: CDR1 MDHEN, CDR2 SYDVKM. The CDR3 runs to 14 residues.

This chain uses TRBV7-2 with TRBJ1-5; D is undetermined. V lost 5 bases, J lost 2 bases, and 13 bases lay in between. The CDR3 is 15 residues long. The germline gives CDR1 SGHTA, CDR2 FQGNSA. The CDR3 DNA sequence: TGTGCCAGCAGCCTCGGGCTCGGGGGCAATCAGCCCCAGCATTTT. Translating it yields CASSLGLGGNQPQHF.

The J gene is TRBJ2-1, the V gene TRBV7-2; 9 bases are a match to TRBD1. This CDR3 contains 14 residues. The germline CDR1 and CDR2 sequences are SGHTA and FQGNSA. V gave up 5 bases and J gave up 9 bases; unmatched junction bases: 8. CDR3 bases: TGTGCCAGCAGCCCCGGGACAGGGTTCGGTGAGCAGTTCTTC. This codes for CASSPGTGFGEQFF. The full variable domain, its missing parts supplied by reference TRBV7-2 and TRBJ2-1, is GAGVSQSPSNKVTEKGKDVELRCDPISGHTALYWYRQSLGQGLEFLIYFQGNSAPDKSGLPSDRFSAERTGGSVSTLTIQRTQQEDSAVYLCASSPGTGFGEQFFGPGTRLTVL.

The chain employs TRBV5-1 and TRBJ2-1; a possible D gene is TRBD1 (5 bases). The CDR3 is 15 amino acids. CDR1 is SGHRS, CDR2 YFSETQ, per germline. The V end lost 4 bases, the J end lost 4 bases, and 15 bases lay between the germline ends. CDR3 in DNA: TGCGCCAGCAGCCCTGACAGTCATCCATACAATGAGCAGTTCTTC. Translating it yields CASSPDSHPYNEQFF.

V is TRBV28 and J is TRBJ1-2, with D possibly TRBD1 on 6 matching bases. Germline CDR1 is MDHEN and CDR2 is SYDVKM. Trimming stripped 6 bases from V and 8 bases from J, with 22 bases between. The CDR3 contains 15 residues. CDR3 residues: CASSFRGSSIHGYTF. CDR3 coding DNA: TGTGCCAGCAGCTTCAGGGGCTCTTCTATTCACGGCTACACCTTC.

This chain joins TRBV10-3 and TRBJ2-5; 9 positions agree with TRBD2. The CDR3 contains 14 residues. Trimming took 5 bases from V and 0 from J; bases not matched to a gene: 1. Germline V gene data show CDR1 as ENHRY and CDR2 as SYGVKD. This CDR3 is CAISSGRYQETQYF. CDR3 coding DNA: TGTGCCATCAGTAGCGGGAGGTACCAAGAGACCCAGTACTTC.

In its sample, this clone was seen once. The V gene is TRBV6-1, the J gene TRBJ1-2; 9 nucleotides line up with TRBD1. This CDR3 has 14 amino acids. The germline CDR1 and CDR2 sequences are MNHNS and SASEGT. J was trimmed by 8 bases and V by 0 bases; bases with no gene match: 4. The CDR3 loop reads CASSEAGTGLGYTF. The CDR3 nucleotides are TGTGCCAGCAGTGAAGCCGGGACAGGGTTGGGCTACACCTTC.

The J gene is TRBJ2-7, the V gene TRBV5-1, with TRBD1 matching 7 bases. The V gene end was trimmed by 5 bases and the J gene end by 1 base; junction bases not matched to a gene: 6. From germline, CDR1 is SGHRS and CDR2 YFSETQ. The CDR3 runs to 14 residues. CDR3: CASRVRDSSYEQYF. For the CDR3, the DNA is TGCGCCAGCAGGGTCCGGGACAGTTCCTACGAGCAGTACTTC.

This clone occurred a few times. The V gene is TRBV6-6, the J gene TRBJ2-2; no definite D call. Between the trimmed V and J ends, which lost 4 bases and 2 bases, there was a span of 8 bases. CDR3 size: 14 residues. The germline V gene has CDR1 MNHNY and CDR2 SVGAGI (reference sequence). Here the CDR3 DNA reads TGTGCCAGCAGTTGGCTGATTAACACCGGGGAGCTGTTTTTT. It codes for CASSWLINTGELFF.

The chain joins TRBV7-9 to TRBJ1-3; 10 bases line up with TRBD1. Germline V gene lookup returns CDR1 SEHNR and CDR2 FQNEAQ (reference sequence). The junction had 16 bases not matched to a gene; V was cut back by 4 bases and J by 4 bases. There are 19 residues in the CDR3. CDR3 DNA: TGTGCCAGCAGCTCTCCGGGAGGGACAGGGGACCCGGCGGGAAACACCATATATTTT. This codes for CASSSPGGTGDPAGNTIYF.

The chain joins TRBV4-1 to TRBJ2-7, with 7 bases that match TRBD1. Looked up from germline, CDR1 is MGHRA and CDR2 is YSYEKL. There are 15 residues in the CDR3. The V segment lost 3 bases and the J segment 6 bases; nucleotides outside the gene matches: 11. The chain's CDR3 is CASSHHRGSGFEQYF. CDR3 bases: TGCGCCAGCAGCCATCACAGGGGTTCGGGGTTCGAGCAGTACTTC.

The chain joins TRBV2 to TRBJ2-3; D gene ambiguous. CDR1 and CDR2 (germline): SNHLY, FYNNEI. The V end was cut by 7 bases, the J end by 0 bases, with 20 bases between. CDR3 size: 17 residues. CDR3 DNA sequence: TGTGCCAGCAACGATCCTCGCCACGACTCTAGCACAGATACGCAGTATTTT. Its protein is CASNDPRHDSSTDTQYF.

The gene calls are TRBV21-1 and TRBJ1-1; no check of the table's D call, TRBD1, against the DNA was made. TRBV21-1 represents a pseudogene. The CDR3 length is 16 residues. DNA of the CDR3: TGTGCCAGCAGCCCCCGGACAGGGGACTTGAACACTGAAGCTTTCTTT. It yields the protein CASSPRTGDLNTEAFF.